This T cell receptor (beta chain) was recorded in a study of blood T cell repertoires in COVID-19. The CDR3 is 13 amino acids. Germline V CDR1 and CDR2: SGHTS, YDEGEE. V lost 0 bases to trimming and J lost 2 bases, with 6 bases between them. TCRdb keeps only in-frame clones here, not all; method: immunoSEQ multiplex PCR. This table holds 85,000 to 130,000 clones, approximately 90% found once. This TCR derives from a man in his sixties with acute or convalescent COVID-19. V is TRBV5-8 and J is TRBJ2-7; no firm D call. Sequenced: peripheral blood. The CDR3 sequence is CASSLALPYEQYF. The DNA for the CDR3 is TGTGCCAGCAGCTTGGCACTTCCCTACGAGCAGTACTTC.